In this sample, the clone carrying this T cell receptor (beta chain) turned up once. The data were taken from a study of glioma-infiltrating T cells after dendritic cell vaccination. Study as a whole: At biweekly intervals, patients got three intradermal dendritic cell vaccine injections.

Trimming took off 2 bases at V and 2 bases at J, with 9 bases between the two ends. This CDR3 spans 14 amino acids. Looked up from germline, CDR1 is MRHNA and CDR2 is SNTAGT. Amplification used 60 V beta primers and 13 J beta primers. The protocol was immunoSEQ multiplex PCR, while the TCRdb copy is restricted to in-frame clones and leaves out a portion. This table has about 90,000 clones, roughly four fifths appearing once. Time point reported: after dendritic cell vaccination, including at tumor progression/relapse. This receptor was taken from a human donor with glioblastoma. Sequencing used blood, obtained after dendritic cell vaccination. J is TRBJ1-2 and V is TRBV6-4; D might be TRBD1 (5 bases). The CDR3 coding sequence is TGTGCCAGCAGTGACCAAGGGGCCAACTATGGCTACACCTTC. It specifies CASSDQGANYGYTF.